This T cell receptor (beta chain) was sequenced in a study of T cells after yellow fever vaccination. A 5'RACE template-switching step, the method used to make TCR cDNA, added a universal primer site and UMIs. TCRdb itself ran the 5' RACE reads through MiXCR, one entry per CDR3 protein. The repertoire includes some 600,000 distinct CDR3 sequences, about a sixth of them detected once, and roughly 17% sits in the top ten. CDR3 length equals 14 residues. The V and J ends lost 0 bases and 9 bases respectively, with 9 bases between them. Per germline, CDR1 SGHTA and CDR2 FQGTGA. The source is a man aged 18 to 29 who received the YFV17D yellow fever vaccine. The J gene is TRBJ1-6, the V gene TRBV7-3; no firm D call. The sample here was PBMCs, taken more than 4 days after the first yellow fever vaccination. The CDR3 spells CASSLTAGVSPLHF. The CDR3 DNA reads TGTGCCAGCAGCTTAACTGCCGGGGTTTCACCCCTCCACTTT.